This T cell receptor beta chain was obtained from a study of prognosis after radiotherapy for stage I lung cancer. Two rounds of multiplex PCR amplified TCR beta CDR3 from genomic DNA. Primers targeting each individual TRBV and TRBJ gene were applied in first-round PCR. MiXCR was run by TCRdb on the multiplex PCR reads, yielding one entry per CDR3 protein. Of over 50,000 distinct CDR3 sequences in the sample, about a third are singletons; the top ten hold roughly 8.3%. This clonotype has a count of ten or more. Antigen specificity is unknown. Study-level points and caveats: Lower Shannon entropy after stereotactic body radiation therapy was observed in patients who went on to develop distant metastases.

The source material was PBMCs, sampled before or after stereotactic body radiation therapy (not recorded which). This clonotype was sampled from a donor over 45 with non-small cell lung cancer.

The CDR3 sequence is CASSFSGQGAGANVLTF. DNA for the CDR3: TGCGCCAGCAGCTTCTCGGGACAGGGAGCTGGGGCCAACGTCCTGACTTTC. The V gene is TRBV5-1, the J gene TRBJ2-6, with 9 bases lining up with TRBD1. The CDR3 extends over 17 amino acids. V dropped 2 bases and J dropped 2; count of bases not matched to a gene: 5. From germline, CDR1 is SGHRS and CDR2 YFSETQ.